What follows describes a single T cell receptor beta chain. This record comes from a study of blood T cell repertoires in COVID-19. The overall study: T cells, B-cell-depleted T cells, or PBMCs provided the cDNA or gDNA that served as material.

CDR3 length: 15 amino acids. CDR1 is MNHEY, CDR2 SMNVEV, per germline (reference sequence). Trimming took off 10 bases at V and 1 base at J, with 19 bases between the two ends. Sequenced by immunoSEQ multiplex PCR; TCRdb stores in-frame clones only, minus some. Here the sample spans about 170,000 clones, 84% being singletons. The chain is built from TRBV27 and TRBJ1-1; possibly TRBD1 for D (6 bases). Input material: peripheral blood. The receptor's source is a man aged 18 to 30 with active or convalescent COVID-19. CDR3 DNA: TGTGCCACCCCGTCCTTCAGGGGAGCGAACACTGAAGCTTTCTTT. Translating gives CATPSFRGANTEAFF.